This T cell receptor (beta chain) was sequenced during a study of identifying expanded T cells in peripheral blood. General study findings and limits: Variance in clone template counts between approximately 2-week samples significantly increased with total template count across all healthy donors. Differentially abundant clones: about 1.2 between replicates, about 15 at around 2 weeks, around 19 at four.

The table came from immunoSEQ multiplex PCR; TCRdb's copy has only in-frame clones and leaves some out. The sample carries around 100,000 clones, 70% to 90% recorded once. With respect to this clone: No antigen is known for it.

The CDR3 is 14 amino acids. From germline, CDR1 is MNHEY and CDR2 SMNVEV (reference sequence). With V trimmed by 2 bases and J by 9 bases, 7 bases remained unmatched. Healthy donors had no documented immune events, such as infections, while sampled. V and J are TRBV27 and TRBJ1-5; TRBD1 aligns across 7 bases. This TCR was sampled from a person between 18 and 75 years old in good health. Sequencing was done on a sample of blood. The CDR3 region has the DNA TGTGCCAGCAGTTTAAGCCAGGGGGATCGGCCCCAGCATTTT. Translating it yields CASSLSQGDRPQHF.